The 30 T cell receptor beta chains below were found in one sample sequenced in a study of cytomegalovirus exposure and HLA in healthy donors. The PCR contained 60 Vbeta and 13 Jbeta primers. Here immunoSEQ multiplex PCR was the method, and the copy in TCRdb shows in-frame clones only, minus some. In all, the sample yields about 90,000 clones. The sequenced sample was PBMCs. The receptors originated from a woman aged 25 to 45 in good health and CMV-seronegative.

This chain uses TRBV15 with TRBJ2-7; TRBD2 agrees at 12 bases. Germline CDR1 is LNHNV and CDR2 is YYDKDF (reference sequence). With V trimmed by 2 bases and J by 6 bases, 5 bases remained unmatched. This CDR3 has 15 amino acids. This CDR3 reads CATSRPTSGSPEQYF. Written as DNA, the CDR3 is TGTGCCACCAGCAGACCGACTAGCGGGAGTCCCGAGCAGTACTTC.

This chain uses TRBV2 with TRBJ2-7, with 7 bases fitting TRBD1. Trimming removed 6 bases from V and 6 bases from J; junction bases left unmatched: 5. CDR3 size: 12 residues. Germline lookup yields CDR1 SNHLY and CDR2 FYNNEI. In DNA, the CDR3 is TGTGCCAGCAGCCAACAGGGGTTCGAGCAGTACTTC. Translation gives CASSQQGFEQYF.

V is TRBV4-1 and J is TRBJ2-4; 9 nucleotides match TRBD1. CDR1 MGHRA and CDR2 YSYEKL come from the germline V gene. The J segment lost 6 bases and the V segment lost 2 bases, leaving 2 bases of the junction unmatched. The CDR3 is made up of 14 amino acids. The CDR3 region has the DNA TGCGCCAGCAGCCAACCGGGACAGGGAAACATTCAGTACTTC. This translates into CASSQPGQGNIQYF.

This chain connects TRBV20-1 to TRBJ1-2; D is possibly TRBD1 (6 bases). Trimming took 5 bases from V and 8 from J, leaving 12 bases between them. The CDR3 has 11 amino acids. CDR1 and CDR2 (germline): DFQATT, SNEGSKA (reference sequence). The CDR3 is CSAPTGYGYTF. The DNA for the CDR3 is TGCAGTGCTCCGACAGGTTACGGCTACACCTTC.

V usage is TRBV7-2 and J usage is TRBJ2-7; 8 bases agree with TRBD1. The CDR3 extends over 15 amino acids. Trimming at V came to 0 bases and at J to 7 bases, leaving 8 bases not matched to a gene. CDR1 is SGHTA, CDR2 FQGNSA, per germline. For the CDR3, the DNA is TGTGCCAGCAGCTTAGCGCTTCAGGGGGCAAGTGAGCAGTACTTC. Its protein product is CASSLALQGASEQYF.

J is TRBJ2-7 and V is TRBV9; 9 bases agree with TRBD1. This CDR3 has 16 residues. Germline loops: CDR1 SGDLS, CDR2 YYNGEE. Trimming at V came to 0 bases and at J to 5 bases, leaving 9 bases not matched to a gene. The CDR3 here is CASSVAPGQGRDEQYF. CDR3 coding DNA: TGTGCCAGCAGCGTAGCCCCCGGACAGGGGAGGGACGAGCAGTACTTC.

This sequence joins TRBV18 and TRBJ1-3; D remains unclear. Germline values: CDR1 KGHSH, CDR2 LQKENI. The CDR3 sequence is 12 residues long. Trimming removed 3 bases from V and 8 bases from J, with 8 bases in between. The CDR3 is CASSPYRDTIYF. The CDR3 nucleotides are TGTGCCAGCTCACCCTATAGAGACACCATATATTTT.

The gene calls are TRBV9 and TRBJ1-1, with TRBD1 matching over 8 bases. This CDR3 spans 16 amino acids. V shed 4 bases, J shed 1 base, and the junction held 9 bases outside the gene matches. CDR1 is SGDLS, CDR2 YYNGEE, per germline. This chain's CDR3 is CASSTNQGAPNTEAFF. Written as DNA, the CDR3 is TGTGCCAGCAGCACCAACCAGGGGGCGCCGAACACTGAAGCTTTCTTT. Together with reference TRBV9 and TRBJ1-1, the CDR3 gives the full variable domain: DSGVTQTPKHLITATGQRVTLRCSPRSGDLSVYWYQQSLDQGLQFLIQYYNGEERAKGNILERFSAQQFPDLHSELNLSSLELGDSALYFCASSTNQGAPNTEAFFGQGTRLTVV.

The J gene is TRBJ2-5, the V gene TRBV2; 7 positions agree with TRBD2. Germline CDR1 is SNHLY and CDR2 is FYNNEI. This CDR3 contains 13 residues. The V gene end was trimmed by 8 bases and the J gene end by 4 bases; junction bases not matched to a gene: 7. CDR3 nucleotide sequence: TGTGCCAGCGAAGGAGCGGGGACAGAGACCCAGTACTTC. Its protein is CASEGAGTETQYF.

The CDR3 region has the DNA TGTGCCAGCAGTTTATTTGGCGGGGGGTTCTCAGATACGCAGTATTTT. Amino acids: CASSLFGGGFSDTQYF. This sequence joins TRBV28 and TRBJ2-3; 8 nucleotides agree with TRBD2. Trimming removed 1 base from V and 4 bases from J; junction bases left unmatched: 7. This CDR3 has 16 amino acids. Germline V lookup: CDR1 MDHEN, CDR2 SYDVKM. Full variable domain (outside the CDR3, taken from reference TRBV28 and TRBJ2-3): DVKVTQSSRYLVKRTGEKVFLECVQDMDHENMFWYRQDPGLGLRLIYFSYDVKMKEKGDIPEGYSVSREKKERFSLILESASTNQTSMYLCASSLFGGGFSDTQYFGPGTRLTVL.

V usage is TRBV29-1 and J usage is TRBJ2-6; D uncertain. Trimming pared 6 bases from V and 0 bases from J, leaving 6 bases between. From germline, CDR1 is SQVTM and CDR2 ANQGSEA. The CDR3 covers 13 residues. The CDR3 sequence is CSVLRSGANVLTF. The CDR3 region has the DNA TGCAGCGTCCTCCGCTCTGGGGCCAACGTCCTGACTTTC.

V usage is TRBV7-2 and J usage is TRBJ2-2, with 11 bases that match TRBD2. V dropped 4 bases and J dropped 6; count of bases not matched to a gene: 7. The CDR3 covers 16 residues. Looked up from germline, CDR1 is SGHTA and CDR2 is FQGNSA. CDR3 protein: CASSYPSGGSAGELFF. CDR3 nucleotides: TGTGCCAGCAGCTACCCTAGCGGGGGGTCGGCCGGGGAGCTGTTTTTT.

The chain is built from TRBV11-2 and TRBJ1-3, with D unresolved. This CDR3 region has 14 residues. Looked up from germline, CDR1 is SGHAT and CDR2 is FQNNGV. Trimming shortened V by 4 bases and J by 3 bases, and 10 bases separated the two germline ends. CDR3 sequence: CASSSVLSGNTIYF. In DNA form, the CDR3 reads TGTGCCAGCAGCTCGGTATTAAGTGGAAACACCATATATTTT.

In DNA form, the CDR3 reads TGTGCCAGTGAGGACAGGGGCTACGAGCAGTACTTC. It translates to CASEDRGYEQYF. The chain recombines TRBV28 with TRBJ2-7; TRBD1 agrees at 9 bases. Germline V CDR1 and CDR2: MDHEN, SYDVKM. The ends lost 9 bases at V and 3 bases at J; junction bases unmatched: 3. The CDR3 length is 12 residues. Drawing the rest from reference TRBV28 and TRBJ2-7, the complete variable domain is DVKVTQSSRYLVKRTGEKVFLECVQDMDHENMFWYRQDPGLGLRLIYFSYDVKMKEKGDIPEGYSVSREKKERFSLILESASTNQTSMYLCASEDRGYEQYFGPGTRLTVT.

The chain joins TRBV7-6 to TRBJ1-1, with 7 bases fitting TRBD1. The CDR3 contains 16 residues. Germline loops: CDR1 SGHVS, CDR2 FNYEAQ. J lost 5 bases, V lost 2 bases, and 11 bases had no gene match. The CDR3 sequence: CASSLTGDWSGTEAFF. The CDR3 DNA is TGTGCCAGCAGCTTAACAGGGGACTGGTCAGGGACTGAAGCTTTCTTT.

The V and J genes are TRBV30 and TRBJ1-3, with 7 nucleotides matching TRBD1. Trimming removed 4 bases from V and 0 bases from J; junction bases left unmatched: 3. Germline CDR1 is GTSNPN and CDR2 is SVGIG (reference sequence). The CDR3 contains 14 residues. CDR3 region: CAWNAGGSGNTIYF. In DNA, the CDR3 is TGTGCCTGGAATGCAGGGGGCTCTGGAAACACCATATATTTT.

The rearrangement uses TRBV7-3 and TRBJ2-5, with a possible D match to TRBD1 (5 bases). This CDR3 contains 14 residues. V lost 5 bases and J 5 bases, leaving 15 bases between the germline ends. Germline loops: CDR1 SGHTA, CDR2 FQGTGA. The CDR3 region is CASSLDLGAETQYF. CDR3 coding DNA: TGTGCCAGCAGCCTCGATTTAGGGGCGGAGACCCAGTACTTC.

The chain has TRBV6-5 and TRBJ1-2; unclear D gene. Germline CDR1 reads MNHEY; CDR2 reads SVGAGI. V was clipped by 0 bases and J by 6 bases, with 14 bases between them. The CDR3 extends over 15 amino acids. In DNA form, the CDR3 reads TGTGCCAGCAGTTACTCGATCGGTAGGGAGGATGGCTACACCTTC. Translating it yields CASSYSIGREDGYTF.

The CDR3 nucleotides are TGTGCCAGCAGTTACTCCAGGAACAATGAGCAGTTCTTC. Translating it yields CASSYSRNNEQFF. This rearrangement joins TRBV6-5 to TRBJ2-1; D uncertain. The CDR3 consists of 13 residues. Per germline, CDR1 MNHEY and CDR2 SVGAGI. V lost 0 bases, J lost 5 bases, and 5 bases lay in between.

The V call is TRBV4-1, the J call TRBJ1-5; 8 nucleotides line up with TRBD1. Germline loops: CDR1 MGHRA, CDR2 YSYEKL. V gave up 0 bases and J gave up 4 bases; unmatched junction bases: 5. This CDR3 has 16 residues. In DNA, the CDR3 is TGCGCCAGCAGCCAAGATCAAACAGGGGGAAATCAGCCCCAGCATTTT. Translating it yields CASSQDQTGGNQPQHF.

The J gene is TRBJ1-1, the V gene TRBV7-6; D is perhaps TRBD1 (6 bases). The CDR3 runs to 14 residues. Germline V lookup: CDR1 SGHVS, CDR2 FNYEAQ. The ends were cut back, 1 base at V and 2 bases at J, with 8 bases in the middle. CDR3 sequence (DNA): TGTGCCAGCAGCTTAGGGACAGCCAACACTGAAGCTTTCTTT. Translation gives CASSLGTANTEAFF.

V usage is TRBV19 and J usage is TRBJ1-5; 7 nucleotides line up with TRBD1. The CDR3 is made up of 14 amino acids. J lost 3 bases, V lost 5 bases, and 4 bases had no gene match. Looked up from germline, CDR1 is LNHDA and CDR2 is SQIVND (reference sequence). CDR3 region: CASSLTGNNQPQHF. DNA of the CDR3: TGTGCCAGTAGTTTGACAGGGAACAATCAGCCCCAGCATTTT.

The V gene is TRBV7-9, the J gene TRBJ2-5, with D possibly being TRBD1 (5 bases). The germline gives CDR1 SEHNR, CDR2 FQNEAQ (reference sequence). This CDR3 is 13 amino acids long. V gave up 2 bases and J gave up 4 bases, with 8 bases separating them. The CDR3 nucleotides are TGTGCCAGCAGCTTACCAGGGTCAGAGACCCAGTACTTC. Its protein product is CASSLPGSETQYF.

The chain carries TRBV14 and TRBJ2-7; 7 nucleotides agree with TRBD1. V lost 4 bases, J lost 5 bases, and 2 bases stayed unmatched. CDR1 is SGHDN, CDR2 FVKESK, per germline. The CDR3 spans 12 residues. This CDR3 reads CASSLDRDEQYF. The CDR3 DNA reads as TGTGCCAGCAGCCTTGACAGGGACGAGCAGTACTTC.

The chain is built from TRBV9 and TRBJ2-7; TRBD1 agrees at 7 bases. This CDR3 is built from 13 residues. V trimming: 3 bases; J trimming: 7 bases; junction bases outside the gene matches: 7. Per germline, CDR1 SGDLS and CDR2 YYNGEE. CDR3 DNA: TGTGCCAGCAGCGCCACAGGGGCTCGAGAGCAGTACTTC. It yields the protein CASSATGAREQYF.

V is TRBV27 and J is TRBJ2-7, with 11 bases that match TRBD2. The CDR3 sequence is 16 residues long. The junction had 13 bases not matched to a gene; V was cut back by 5 bases and J by 7 bases. The germline V gene has CDR1 MNHEY and CDR2 SMNVEV (reference sequence). This CDR3 is CASSPGPGTSGREQYF. The CDR3 DNA follows: TGTGCCAGCAGTCCGGGACCCGGGACTAGCGGACGGGAGCAGTACTTC.

The chain joins TRBV4-1 to TRBJ2-7, with 9 positions matching TRBD1. Germline V gives CDR1 MGHRA, CDR2 YSYEKL. V dropped 5 bases and J dropped 4; count of bases not matched to a gene: 9. The CDR3 has 15 amino acids. The CDR3 loop is CASSFTRDRAYEQYF. The CDR3, as DNA: TGCGCCAGCAGCTTTACCCGGGACAGGGCGTACGAGCAGTACTTC.

The genes are TRBV5-1 and TRBJ2-1; perhaps TRBD1 as D (6 bases). Germline-derived CDR1 and CDR2 are SGHRS and YFSETQ. V was clipped by 0 bases and J by 8 bases, with 12 bases between them. The CDR3 is 14 amino acids. CDR3 residues: CASSLGGKGDEQFF. As DNA, the CDR3 is TGCGCCAGCAGCTTGGGAGGAAAGGGGGATGAGCAGTTCTTC.

The rearrangement joins TRBV28 to TRBJ2-3, with TRBD2 as a possible D gene (6 bases). Germline V gene sequence: CDR1 MDHEN, CDR2 SYDVKM. The V end was cut by 7 bases, the J end by 1 base, with 27 bases between. The CDR3 consists of 19 residues. The CDR3 region is CASTPSTGEGTGGTDTQYF. As DNA, the CDR3 is TGTGCCAGCACCCCCTCGACCGGTGAGGGAACGGGAGGCACAGATACGCAGTATTTT.

The chain links TRBV9 to TRBJ1-2; 9 bases are shared with TRBD1. There are 14 residues in the CDR3. CDR1 is SGDLS and CDR2 is YYNGEE in the germline V gene. Trimming cost V 1 base and J 3 bases; bases outside gene matches: 1. CDR3 nucleotides: TGTGCCAGCAGCGTAACAGGGGGCGACTATGGCTACACCTTC. As protein: CASSVTGGDYGYTF.